A single sample gave rise to the 22 T cell receptor beta chains below, sequenced in a study of the immune and genomic landscape of osteosarcoma. Poor-prognosis osteosarcoma patients supplied post-treatment primary, local recurrence and metastasis tumor specimens. Sequencing used immunoSEQ multiplex PCR; TCRdb keeps in-frame clones, though not all of them. The sample shows roughly 10,000 clones, over 55% of them seen only once. The specimen was osteosarcoma tumor tissue from the lung. The receptors shown here come from a human donor with osteosarcoma.

There are a few counts of this clone. V is TRBV9 and J is TRBJ1-4; the D is unclear. CDR3 length equals 12 residues. The germline gives CDR1 SGDLS, CDR2 YYNGEE. Trimming removed 7 bases at V and 7 bases at J, with 11 bases between. DNA of the CDR3: TGTGCCAGCTCCCGCGGTGGTGAAAAACTGTTTTTT. It translates to CASSRGGEKLFF.

The V call is TRBV21-1, the J call TRBJ2-1; the table's TRBD2 call for D was not verified on the DNA. TRBV21-1 is reported as a pseudogene. CDR3 length: 16 residues. This CDR3 reads CASTRAGTSALGEQFF. The DNA of the CDR3 is TGTGCCAGCACTCGAGCAGGGACTAGCGCCCTCGGTGAGCAGTTCTTC.

This clone was seen a single time. The chain is built from TRBV27 and TRBJ2-2, with no clear D. V lost 10 bases and J lost 7, with 10 bases in between. This CDR3 is 11 amino acids long. CDR1 and CDR2 (germline): MNHEY, SMNVEV (reference sequence). The CDR3 sequence: CATSEGGELFF. DNA for the CDR3: TGTGCCACCTCGGAAGGCGGGGAGCTGTTTTTT.

V gene TRBV20-1 combines with J gene TRBJ1-2; 7 bases map to TRBD1. The CDR3 has 10 residues. Trimming removed 6 bases from V and 6 bases from J; junction bases left unmatched: 1. Germline assignment: CDR1 DFQATT and CDR2 SNEGSKA (reference sequence). CDR3 sequence: CSAGTDGYTF. The CDR3 DNA reads TGCAGTGCGGGGACAGATGGCTACACCTTC.

The chain couples TRBV28 to TRBJ2-3, with D possibly TRBD1 on 5 matching bases. The CDR3 contains 15 residues. Germline V CDR1 and CDR2: MDHEN, SYDVKM. Trimming left V 10 bases short and J 4 bases short, with 21 bases between. The CDR3 bases are TGTGCCACCACCCGCTGGGGCGCTGAGTCAGATACGCAGTATTTT. Its translation: CATTRWGAESDTQYF. Based on the CDR3 plus reference TRBV28 and TRBJ2-3, the full variable domain is DVKVTQSSRYLVKRTGEKVFLECVQDMDHENMFWYRQDPGLGLRLIYFSYDVKMKEKGDIPEGYSVSREKKERFSLILESASTNQTSMYLCATTRWGAESDTQYFGPGTRLTVL.

The rearrangement joins TRBV12-5 to TRBJ2-1; 13 bases match TRBD2. Unmatched junction bases numbered 6, after V lost 1 base and J lost 9 bases. This CDR3 is 16 amino acids long. Germline assignment: CDR1 LGHNT and CDR2 FRNRAP. CDR3 amino acids: CASGLGTSGRQAEQFF. CDR3 nucleotides: TGTGCTAGTGGTTTGGGGACTAGCGGGAGACAGGCTGAGCAGTTCTTC.

The chain recombines TRBV10-1 with TRBJ2-1; no clear D gene. This CDR3 has 11 amino acids. V was cut by 3 bases and J by 7 bases, with 4 bases left in between. Looked up from germline, CDR1 is WNHNN and CDR2 is SYGVQD (reference sequence). CDR3 sequence: CASSDANEQFF. CDR3 DNA: TGCGCCAGCAGTGACGCGAATGAGCAGTTCTTC.

The chain links TRBV2 to TRBJ1-6; D not resolved. Germline V gene data show CDR1 as SNHLY and CDR2 as FYNNEI. The V end was cut by 1 base, the J end by 10 bases, with 11 bases between. The CDR3 has 14 residues. CDR3: CASSEVTDLSPLHF. The CDR3 DNA sequence: TGTGCCAGCAGTGAAGTTACAGATCTGTCACCCCTCCACTTT.

The V gene is TRBV7-2, the J gene TRBJ2-1, with unresolved D. Germline CDR1 reads SGHTA; CDR2 reads FQGNSA. V was cut by 1 base and J by 5 bases, with 6 bases left in between. The CDR3 totals 13 residues. For the CDR3, the DNA is TGTGCCAGCAGCTTAGTGGCGGACAATGAGCAGTTCTTC. This codes for CASSLVADNEQFF.

The chain is built from TRBV11-2 and TRBJ2-2, with a tentative D call TRBD1 (6 bases). The V end lost 5 bases, the J end lost 13 bases, and 29 bases lay between the germline ends. From germline, CDR1 is SGHAT and CDR2 FQNNGV. CDR3 length: 17 amino acids. CDR3 nucleotide sequence: TGTGCCAGCAGCCCCCCCAGGGGCAGGGGCTACCCCCCGGGGCTGTTTTTT. It translates to CASSPPRGRGYPPGLFF.

The CDR3 nucleotides are TGCGCCAGCAGCTTTGCGGGAGTAGGGACCGGGGAGCTGTTTTTT. Amino acids: CASSFAGVGTGELFF. This chain joins TRBV5-1 and TRBJ2-2, with 7 bases identical to TRBD2. This CDR3 contains 15 residues. V trimming: 2 bases; J trimming: 5 bases; junction bases outside the gene matches: 6. The germline V gene encodes CDR1 SGHRS and CDR2 YFSETQ.

This chain links TRBV27 with TRBJ2-1; no reliable D call. Germline-derived CDR1 and CDR2 are MNHEY and SMNVEV (reference sequence). This CDR3 is built from 15 residues. Trimming took off 3 bases at V and 5 bases at J, with 14 bases between the two ends. The CDR3 protein is CASSFQWQENNEQFF. CDR3 DNA sequence: TGTGCCAGCAGTTTCCAGTGGCAAGAGAACAATGAGCAGTTCTTC.

The genes are TRBV2 and TRBJ1-5; D perhaps matches TRBD1 (5 bases). The ends were cut back, 6 bases at V and 0 bases at J, with 21 bases in the middle. This CDR3 has 18 amino acids. Germline values: CDR1 SNHLY, CDR2 FYNNEI. The CDR3 sequence is CASSVTRTQEDSNQPQHF. CDR3 sequence (DNA): TGTGCCAGCAGCGTTACAAGGACACAGGAGGATAGCAATCAGCCCCAGCATTTT.

J is TRBJ1-3 and V is TRBV6-5; D is unclear. The CDR3 has 14 residues. The germline V gene has CDR1 MNHEY and CDR2 SVGAGI. The V gene lost 6 bases and the J gene lost 2 bases, with 11 bases spanning the gap. The CDR3 is CASSPLTAGNTIYF. CDR3 nucleotide sequence: TGTGCCAGCAGCCCACTTACAGCTGGAAACACCATATATTTT.

Only one count was recorded for this clone. The chain is built from TRBV27 and TRBJ2-7, with unresolved D. The CDR3 sequence is 13 residues long. Trimming pared 2 bases from V and 1 base from J, leaving 6 bases between. Germline assignment: CDR1 MNHEY and CDR2 SMNVEV (reference sequence). CDR3 bases: TGTGCCAGCAGTTTAGTAGATTCCTACGAGCAGTACTTC. It translates to CASSLVDSYEQYF.

This clone was counted only a few times. The CDR3 here is CASSATGEDTQYF. The CDR3, as DNA: TGTGCCAGCAGCGCGACAGGGGAAGATACGCAGTATTTT. This chain uses TRBV5-6 with TRBJ2-3; 8 bases map to TRBD1. The CDR3 covers 13 residues. Germline lookup yields CDR1 SGHDT and CDR2 YYEEEE. With V trimmed by 4 bases and J by 5 bases, 3 bases remained unmatched.

The V call is TRBV5-4, the J call TRBJ2-7; possibly TRBD2 for D (6 bases). Germline V lookup: CDR1 SGHNT, CDR2 YYREEE (reference sequence). CDR3 length: 15 amino acids. The germline V and J ends were trimmed by 4 bases and 3 bases, with 17 bases remaining between them. The CDR3 coding sequence is TGTGCCAGCAGCGCCGGGACTGCCTTGGACTACGAGCAGTACTTC. This gives the protein CASSAGTALDYEQYF. Based on the CDR3 plus reference TRBV5-4 and TRBJ2-7, the full variable domain is ETGVTQSPTHLIKTRGQQVTLRCSSQSGHNTVSWYQQALGQGPQFIFQYYREEENGRGNFPPRFSGLQFPNYSSELNVNALELDDSALYLCASSAGTALDYEQYFGPGTRLTVT.

The rearrangement joins TRBV6-4 to TRBJ2-1, with 9 bases fitting TRBD2. V was pared by 3 bases and J by 4 bases, with 1 base of the junction left unmatched. Germline V gene lookup returns CDR1 MRHNA and CDR2 SNTAGT. The CDR3 is 14 amino acids. Here the CDR3 reads CASSELAGYNEQFF. Written as DNA, the CDR3 is TGTGCCAGCAGTGAACTAGCGGGTTACAATGAGCAGTTCTTC.

By share of the sample, this clone is large. V is TRBV19 and J is TRBJ1-1; D gene uncertain. This CDR3 is 13 amino acids long. Trimming cost V 10 bases and J 0 bases, with 12 bases left between them. Germline V gene lookup returns CDR1 LNHDA and CDR2 SQIVND (reference sequence). For the CDR3, the DNA is TGTGCCACCTCCGTGGGGATGAACACTGAAGCTTTCTTT. Translation: CATSVGMNTEAFF.

The rearrangement uses TRBV5-6 and TRBJ2-1, with 7 bases aligning to TRBD2. Germline V lookup: CDR1 SGHDT, CDR2 YYEEEE. The CDR3 is 15 amino acids. The junction had 7 bases not matched to a gene; V was cut back by 2 bases and J by 5 bases. The CDR3 is CASSLLGRGDNEQFF. CDR3 in DNA: TGTGCCAGCAGCTTATTAGGGAGGGGTGACAATGAGCAGTTCTTC. The full variable domain, in which reference TRBV5-6 and TRBJ2-1 provide the parts outside the CDR3, is DAGVTQSPTHLIKTRGQQVTLRCSPKSGHDTVSWYQQALGQGPQFIFQYYEEEERQRGNFPDRFSGHQFPNYSSELNVNALLLGDSALYLCASSLLGRGDNEQFFGPGTRLTVL.

Concerning this clone itself: The same CDR3 can be traced to other DNA sequences in this sample. The chain couples TRBV2 to TRBJ2-2; the D gene is possibly TRBD2 (6 bases). Trimming cost V 6 bases and J 3 bases, with 11 bases left between them. The CDR3 is 14 amino acids. From germline, CDR1 is SNHLY and CDR2 FYNNEI. The CDR3 DNA follows: TGTGCCAGCAGGGGGGGTCGGTACACCGGGGAGCTGTTTTTT. Protein sequence: CASRGGRYTGELFF.

The chain's CDR3 is CASTYQDWTIYEQFF. CDR3 DNA sequence: TGCGCCAGCACCTACCAGGACTGGACTATATATGAGCAGTTCTTC. The chain combines TRBV10-1 with TRBJ2-1; TRBD2 is a possible D gene (6 bases). Germline loops: CDR1 WNHNN, CDR2 SYGVQD (reference sequence). The CDR3 covers 15 residues. V lost 7 bases to trimming and J lost 8 bases, with 21 bases between them.